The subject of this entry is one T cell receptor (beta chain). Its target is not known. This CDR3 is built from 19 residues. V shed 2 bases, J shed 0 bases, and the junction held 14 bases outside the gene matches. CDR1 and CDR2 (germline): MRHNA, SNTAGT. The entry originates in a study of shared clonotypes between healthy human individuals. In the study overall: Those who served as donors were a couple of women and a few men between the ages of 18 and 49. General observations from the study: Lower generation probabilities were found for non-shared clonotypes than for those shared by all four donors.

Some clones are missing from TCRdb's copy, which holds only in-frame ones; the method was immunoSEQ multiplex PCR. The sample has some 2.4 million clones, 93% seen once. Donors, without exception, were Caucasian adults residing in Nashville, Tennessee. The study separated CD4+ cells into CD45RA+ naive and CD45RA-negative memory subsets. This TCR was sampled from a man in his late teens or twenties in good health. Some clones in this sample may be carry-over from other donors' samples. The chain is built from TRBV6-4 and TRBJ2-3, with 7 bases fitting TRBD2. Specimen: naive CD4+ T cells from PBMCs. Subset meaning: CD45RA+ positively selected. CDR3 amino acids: CASSDRLVASGPSTDTQYF. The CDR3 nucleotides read TGTGCCAGCAGTGACCGACTCGTGGCTAGCGGTCCTAGCACAGATACGCAGTATTTT.